A single sample gave rise to the 25 T cell receptor beta chains below, sequenced in a study of T cells in Graves' hyperthyroidism and ophthalmopathy. RNA transcripts provided the source from which TCR beta CDR3 regions were amplified. The HTBI primer set served for first-round RT-PCR of the TCR CDR3. In TCRdb, the multiplex PCR reads were re-called with MiXCR into one record per CDR3 protein. The repertoire holds 450,000 to 600,000 distinct CDR3 sequences, with 14% as singletons. The sample consisted of blood. Source of these receptors: a woman in her thirties or forties with Graves' hyperthyroidism.

Regarding this clonotype: At one of its ends the junction is not consistent with the germline gene, which may arise from a read error. The CDR3 loop reads CASSPGTDYGQYF. In DNA form, the CDR3 reads TGTGCCAGCAGCCCCGGGACGGACTACGGGCAGTACTTC. This rearrangement joins TRBV11-1 to TRBJ2-7; a weak D match, TRBD2 (6 bases). This CDR3 spans 13 amino acids. The germline V gene encodes CDR1 SGHAT and CDR2 FQDESV (reference sequence).

The table lists this clonotype with many counts. The chain uses TRBV30 and TRBJ1-1; D is possibly TRBD1 (6 bases). The V and J ends lost 0 bases and 5 bases respectively, with 13 bases between them. The CDR3 has 14 residues. The germline CDR1 and CDR2 sequences are GTSNPN and SVGIG (reference sequence). CDR3 residues: CAWSVWGLWTEAFF. In DNA form, the CDR3 reads TGTGCCTGGAGTGTGTGGGGGCTTTGGACTGAAGCTTTCTTT.

The rearrangement joins TRBV7-6 to TRBJ2-2; the D call may be TRBD1 or TRBD2 (6 bases each). V was cut by 3 bases and J by 1 base, with 9 bases left in between. The CDR3 spans 15 residues. Germline-derived CDR1 and CDR2 are SGHVS and FNYEAQ. CDR3 amino acids: CASSLRGENTGELFF. DNA of the CDR3: TGTGCCAGCAGCTTGAGGGGGGAGAACACCGGGGAGCTGTTTTTT.

This clonotype was picked up a small number of times. The chain has TRBV12-5 and TRBJ1-2; D is perhaps TRBD1 (5 bases). There are 13 residues in the CDR3. Looked up from germline, CDR1 is LGHNT and CDR2 is FRNRAP. With 3 bases removed from V and 2 bases from J, the gap between germline ends came to 7 bases. The CDR3 coding sequence is TGTGCTAGTGGTTTCGACAGAAACTATGGCTACACCTTC. Protein sequence: CASGFDRNYGYTF.

This clonotype was found a few times. The gene calls are TRBV29-1 and TRBJ1-1; 7 bases map to TRBD1. Losses at the gene ends were 6 bases for V and 1 base for J; bases not matched to a gene: 5. CDR1 is SQVTM, CDR2 ANQGSEA, per germline. The CDR3 extends over 13 amino acids. As DNA, the CDR3 is TGCAGCGTCCTGACAGGGTCGAACACTGAAGCTTTCTTT. It yields the protein CSVLTGSNTEAFF.

This clonotype was seen many times. This chain uses TRBV20-1 with TRBJ2-7; 8 nucleotides match TRBD1. V shed 3 bases, J shed 6 bases, and the junction held 10 bases outside the gene matches. The CDR3 is 14 amino acids. Germline loops: CDR1 DFQATT, CDR2 SNEGSKA (reference sequence). CDR3 protein: CSARAGQEFREQYF. CDR3 in DNA: TGCAGTGCTAGGGCGGGACAGGAATTCCGCGAGCAGTACTTC.

This chain joins TRBV20-1 and TRBJ1-1; D unresolved. V gave up 3 bases and J gave up 11 bases, with 19 bases separating them. The CDR3 is made up of 13 amino acids. The germline V gene encodes CDR1 DFQATT and CDR2 SNEGSKA (reference sequence). Here the CDR3 reads CSASPGSQIRAFF. Written as DNA, the CDR3 is TGCAGTGCTAGTCCGGGCAGCCAAATAAGGGCTTTCTTT.

This clonotype was seen repeatedly, ten times or more. The rearrangement joins TRBV10-2 to TRBJ2-7; the match to TRBD2 covers 11 bases. Germline assignment: CDR1 WSHSY and CDR2 SAAADI. J was trimmed by 7 bases and V by 3 bases; bases with no gene match: 8. The CDR3 runs to 15 residues. The CDR3 DNA reads as TGCGCCAGCAGTGACCAACTAGCGGGAGCGGGGGAGCAGTACTTC. This translates into CASSDQLAGAGEQYF.

CDR3 DNA sequence: TGTGCCAGCAGCCCGACTAGCGGGAGAAGTCGGTTCTTC. Translating it yields CASSPTSGRSRFF. The rearrangement links TRBV28 to TRBJ2-1; 12 nucleotides align to TRBD2. The V gene end was trimmed by 6 bases and the J gene end by 15 bases; junction bases not matched to a gene: 9. The CDR3 totals 13 residues. Germline loops: CDR1 MDHEN, CDR2 SYDVKM.

This clonotype was seen at least ten times. The V gene is TRBV6-5, the J gene TRBJ1-2; D ambiguous. The CDR3 loop spans 14 amino acids. Germline loops: CDR1 MNHEY, CDR2 SVGAGI. Trimming left V 3 bases short and J 2 bases short, with 10 bases between. Here the CDR3 reads CASSYRRTNYGYTF. In nucleotides, the CDR3 is TGTGCCAGCAGTTATCGCCGCACGAACTATGGCTACACCTTC.

The rearrangement links TRBV4-1 to TRBJ1-2; D not certain. CDR3 length: 12 residues. V dropped 0 bases and J dropped 8 bases, with 7 bases sitting between them. Germline V gene lookup returns CDR1 MGHRA and CDR2 YSYEKL. The CDR3 sequence is CASSQETTGYTF. The CDR3 coding sequence is TGCGCCAGCAGCCAAGAAACAACAGGCTACACCTTC.

This clonotype has only a few counts. The chain couples TRBV27 to TRBJ1-1, with 7 nucleotides matching TRBD1. Germline loops: CDR1 MNHEY, CDR2 SMNVEV (reference sequence). Trimming cost V 10 bases and J 0 bases; bases outside gene matches: 8. This CDR3 has 14 amino acids. The CDR3: CATKDRSMNTEAFF. CDR3 nucleotides: TGTGCCACCAAGGACAGGTCCATGAACACTGAAGCTTTCTTT.

This clonotype was counted at least ten times. The chain has TRBV10-2 and TRBJ1-2, with 7 bases that match TRBD1. The V segment lost 6 bases and the J segment 8 bases; nucleotides outside the gene matches: 6. Germline V lookup: CDR1 WSHSY, CDR2 SAAADI. This CDR3 region has 12 residues. The CDR3 DNA is TGCGCCAGCAGGCAGGGGGACGGGGGCTACACCTTC. Translation gives CASRQGDGGYTF.

This clonotype was recorded many times. The chain combines TRBV3-1 with TRBJ2-1, with 11 bases fitting TRBD2. Germline-derived CDR1 and CDR2 are LGHDT and YNNKEL (reference sequence). V trimming: 5 bases; J trimming: 9 bases; junction bases outside the gene matches: 6. The CDR3 runs 14 residues. DNA of the CDR3: TGTGCCAGCAGCGAACTAGCGGGAGCTGGTGAGCAGTTCTTC. This codes for CASSELAGAGEQFF.

The sample holds many counts of this clonotype. The J gene is TRBJ2-7, the V gene TRBV30, with D possibly matching TRBD1 (6 bases). Between the trimmed V and J ends, which lost 1 base and 2 bases, there was a span of 6 bases. This CDR3 spans 12 amino acids. The germline V gene has CDR1 GTSNPN and CDR2 SVGIG (reference sequence). CDR3 sequence (DNA): TGTGCCTGGAGTGGGACAGCCTACGAGCAGTACTTC. It codes for CAWSGTAYEQYF.

This clonotype was counted only a few times. The J gene is TRBJ2-7, the V gene TRBV10-2; TRBD2 matches 11 bases. The ends lost 4 bases at V and 1 base at J; junction bases unmatched: 9. CDR1 WSHSY and CDR2 SAAADI come from the germline V gene. The CDR3 runs to 17 residues. The CDR3 DNA reads as TGCGCCAGCAGTGTGAGACTAGCGGGACGTCCTTCCTACGAGCAGTACTTC. Translation gives CASSVRLAGRPSYEQYF.

The chain uses TRBV30 and TRBJ2-7; TRBD2 matches 13 bases. This CDR3 spans 18 amino acids. Germline V lookup: CDR1 GTSNPN, CDR2 SVGIG (reference sequence). V trimming: 8 bases; J trimming: 0 bases; junction bases outside the gene matches: 16. DNA of the CDR3: TGTGCCCCCGGGGGGGTTTGGACTAGCGGGAGCCGCTCCTACGAGCAGTACTTC. This encodes CAPGGVWTSGSRSYEQYF.

This clonotype has just a few counts. The chain combines TRBV29-1 with TRBJ2-7; the D is unclear. There are 11 residues in the CDR3. Germline V gene lookup returns CDR1 SQVTM and CDR2 ANQGSEA. The V gene lost 3 bases and the J gene lost 6 bases, with 9 bases spanning the gap. The CDR3 region has the DNA TGCAGCGTTGAGGTATCCGGCGAGCAGTACTTC. Translating gives CSVEVSGEQYF.

This clonotype was detected a few times. The rearrangement uses TRBV15 and TRBJ2-3; 7 positions match TRBD1. Looked up from germline, CDR1 is LNHNV and CDR2 is YYDKDF (reference sequence). V gave up 7 bases and J gave up 1 base; unmatched junction bases: 8. The CDR3 runs to 15 residues. The CDR3, as DNA: TGTGCCACCAACGCCGGGACAGAAGGCACAGATACGCAGTATTTT. It is translated as CATNAGTEGTDTQYF.

This clonotype has ten or more counts. The chain carries TRBV6-1 and TRBJ2-7; TRBD1 matches 9 bases. Germline CDR1 is MNHNS and CDR2 is SASEGT. There are 13 residues in the CDR3. Germline trimming cut 10 bases from V and 9 bases from J; bases unmatched to any gene: 13. The DNA for the CDR3 is TGTGCCACCTCCGGGACAGGGTCTTCGTGGCAGTACTTC. As protein: CATSGTGSSWQYF.

CDR3 sequence reads: CASSPGQRNYEQYF. The CDR3 DNA reads as TGCGCCAGCAGTCCGGGACAGAGAAACTACGAGCAGTACTTC. The chain couples TRBV10-1 to TRBJ2-7; 7 bases are shared with TRBD1. Germline values: CDR1 WNHNN, CDR2 SYGVQD (reference sequence). CDR3 length equals 14 residues. V shed 5 bases and J 3 bases; nucleotides not matched to a gene: 7.

V gene TRBV29-1 combines with J gene TRBJ2-7, with 16 bases that match TRBD2. Germline CDR1 and CDR2: SQVTM and ANQGSEA. The CDR3 loop spans 16 amino acids. V gave up 6 bases and J gave up 0 bases; unmatched junction bases: 5. CDR3 residues: CSVGTSGRGSSYEQYF. CDR3 coding DNA: TGCAGCGTGGGGACTAGCGGGAGGGGGAGCTCCTACGAGCAGTACTTC.

Ten or more counts support this clonotype. The chain couples TRBV7-2 to TRBJ1-1; D gene ambiguous. The CDR3 covers 13 residues. V was trimmed by 1 base and J by 4 bases, leaving 7 bases between them. Germline loops: CDR1 SGHTA, CDR2 FQGNSA. In DNA, the CDR3 is TGTGCCAGCAGCTTAGACGGTCGCACTGAAGCTTTCTTT. This codes for CASSLDGRTEAFF.

This clonotype was counted a few times. One base away lies a much larger clone, so this may be a sequencing read error. This chain uses TRBV7-2 with TRBJ2-7; 10 bases agree with TRBD2. The germline V gene has CDR1 SGHTA and CDR2 FQGNSA. With V trimmed by 1 base and J by 0 bases, 9 bases remained unmatched. The CDR3 length is 18 residues. In DNA form, the CDR3 reads TGTGCCAGCAGCTTAGTGGCGACTAGCGGGTACAGCTCCTACGAGCAGTACTTC. The encoded protein is CASSLVATSGYSSYEQYF.

The chain carries TRBV6-6 and TRBJ1-3; D uncertain. Germline CDR1 reads MNHNY; CDR2 reads SVGAGI (reference sequence). Trimming cost V 3 bases and J 0 bases, with 6 bases left between them. The CDR3 has 14 amino acids. The CDR3 region has the DNA TGTGCCAGCAGTTATTCGTTCTCTGGAAACACCATATATTTT. Amino acid sequence: CASSYSFSGNTIYF.